Listed below are T cell receptor beta chains from one sample, sequenced in a study of blood T cell repertoires in COVID-19. Using immunoSEQ multiplex PCR, the repertoire was profiled, and TCRdb retains in-frame clones only, with some absent. Of hundreds of thousands of clones detected, approximately 83% appear once; the ten largest clones hold roughly 2.6%. Material for sequencing was peripheral blood. The receptors come from a woman between 40 and 55 years old with active or convalescent COVID-19. CDR3s include the opening cysteine and the closing phenylalanine or tryptophan. A D gene is named only where the DNA matches it firmly. Size is omitted from some rows. Given values are once, few, many or a class for expanded clones.

j_call | d_call | clone_size | v_call | cdr3_aa | cdr3_nt
TRBJ1-1 | TRBD1 | - | TRBV7-9 | CASSLVSSAGGAVAFF | TGTGCCAGCAGCTTAGTCAGTAGCGCAGGGGGCGCGGTGGCTTTCTTT
TRBJ1-2 | TRBD1 | - | TRBV27 | CASGMTGTGYGYTF | TGTGCCAGCGGAATGACAGGGACGGGCTATGGCTACACCTTC
TRBJ2-4 | TRBD1 | - | TRBV2 | CASSDLGTELSKLAKNIQYF | TGTGCCAGCAGTGACCTAGGGACAGAGCTCAGCAAGCTAGCCAAAAACATTCAGTACTTC
TRBJ2-7 | TRBD1 | - | TRBV11-3 | CASSSGTGVRSYEQYF | TGTGCCAGCAGCTCGGGCACAGGGGTTAGGTCCTACGAGCAGTACTTC
TRBJ2-3 | TRBD2 | once | TRBV19 | CASSRTSGSLDTQYF | TGTGCCAGTAGTAGGACTAGCGGGAGCCTAGATACGCAGTATTTT
TRBJ2-7 | - | once | TRBV7-9 | CASSPTGGEQYF | TGTGCCAGCAGCCCTACAGGCGGCGAGCAGTACTTC
TRBJ2-3 | TRBD1 | - | TRBV24-1 | CATSDSGQGRTDTQYF | TGTGCCACCAGTGATTCGGGACAGGGCCGCACAGATACGCAGTATTTT
TRBJ2-7 | TRBD1 | - | TRBV27 | CASSPGTGGPYEQYF | TGTGCCAGCAGTCCAGGGACAGGGGGGCCCTACGAGCAGTACTTC
TRBJ1-1 | TRBD1 | few | TRBV19 | CASSSRDRGVPEAFF | TGTGCCAGTAGTAGCCGGGACAGGGGCGTCCCTGAAGCTTTCTTT
TRBJ2-1 | - | - | TRBV4-1 | CASSTPTVWDEQFF | TGCGCCAGCAGCACACCGACAGTCTGGGATGAGCAGTTCTTC
TRBJ1-1 | - | - | TRBV6-5 | CASSYREGTEAFF | TGTGCCAGCAGTTACCGGGAGGGCACTGAAGCTTTCTTT
TRBJ2-2 | - | - | TRBV1 | CTSTETNTGELFF | TGCACCAGCACCGAGACGAACACCGGGGAGCTGTTTTTT
TRBJ2-2 | TRBD1 | - | TRBV24-1 | CATSDPIKDRASTGELFF | TGTGCCACCAGTGATCCGATAAAGGACAGGGCGAGCACCGGGGAGCTGTTTTTT
TRBJ1-2 | TRBD1 | - | TRBV7-2 | CASSPWTGQRIYGYTF | TGTGCCAGCAGCCCCTGGACAGGGCAAAGAATCTATGGCTACACCTTC
TRBJ2-1 | - | few | TRBV11-2 | CASSPTRFSYNEQFF | TGTGCCAGCAGCCCGACTAGGTTCTCCTACAATGAGCAGTTCTTC
TRBJ1-3 | - | - | TRBV10-2 | CASSENPRYTIYF | TGCGCCAGCAGTGAGAACCCCCGGTACACCATATATTTT
TRBJ1-3 | - | once | TRBV7-2 | CASSLTGTGNTIYF | TGTGCCAGCAGCCTGACAGGCACTGGAAACACCATATATTTT
TRBJ1-1 | - | - | TRBV7-8 | CASTPSRGFGTEAFF | TGTGCCAGCACCCCCTCGCGGGGGTTCGGGACTGAAGCTTTCTTT
TRBJ2-3 | - | - | TRBV11-3 | CASSSSAGADTQYF | TGTGCCAGCAGCTCCTCAGCCGGGGCAGATACGCAGTATTTT
TRBJ1-2 | - | - | TRBV7-9 | CASSLIGRAFGYTF | TGTGCCAGCAGCTTAATTGGCAGGGCTTTCGGCTACACCTTC
TRBJ1-2 | - | - | TRBV19 | CASSIPGKGGDGYTF | TGTGCCAGTAGTATACCAGGGAAGGGGGGGGATGGCTACACCTTC
TRBJ2-1 | - | - | TRBV19 | CASSRTVMTYNEQFF | TGTGCCAGTAGCCGGACAGTGATGACCTACAATGAGCAGTTCTTC
TRBJ1-1 | - | few | TRBV25-1 | CASSEYGGKGTEAFF | TGTGCCAGCAGTGAATATGGGGGGAAGGGCACTGAAGCTTTCTTT
TRBJ1-1 | TRBD1 | - | TRBV29-1 | CSVQGVNTEAFF | TGCAGCGTTCAGGGGGTGAACACTGAAGCTTTCTTT
TRBJ2-7 | - | - | TRBV27 | CASSFDRAGEQYF | TGTGCCAGCAGTTTCGACAGGGCGGGGGAGCAGTACTTC
TRBJ2-3 | - | - | TRBV30 | CAWSVWQSTDTQYF | TGTGCCTGGAGTGTCTGGCAGAGCACAGATACGCAGTATTTT
TRBJ1-6 | - | - | TRBV5-1 | CASSLAGGYSPLHF | TGCGCCAGCAGCTTGGCCGGGGGGTACTCACCCCTCCACTTT
TRBJ2-7 | TRBD1 | - | TRBV4-1 | CASSQDPQGFIYEQYF | TGCGCCAGCAGCCAAGACCCACAGGGGTTTATCTACGAGCAGTACTTC
TRBJ2-7 | - | - | TRBV3-1/TRBV3-2 | CASSTSDGGYEQYF | TGTGCCAGCAGCACCTCGGACGGGGGCTACGAGCAGTACTTC
TRBJ2-7 | - | - | TRBV28 | CASSPSNEQYF | TGTGCCAGCAGTCCCTCTAACGAGCAGTACTTC
TRBJ1-3 | TRBD1 | few | TRBV29-1 | CSVELRDRFNTIYF | TGCAGCGTTGAGCTCCGGGACAGGTTCAACACCATATATTTT
TRBJ1-1 | TRBD1 | - | TRBV11-3 | CASSPGTGGVLSEAFF | TGTGCCAGCAGCCCGGGGACAGGGGGCGTTTTGAGTGAAGCTTTCTTT
TRBJ2-1 | TRBD2 | - | TRBV4-2 | CASSQASGGAYNEQFF | TGTGCCAGCAGCCAAGCAAGCGGGGGGGCCTACAATGAGCAGTTCTTC
TRBJ1-3 | - | - | TRBV30 | CAWSVRGRKGNTIYF | TGTGCCTGGAGTGTAAGGGGGAGAAAAGGAAACACCATATATTTT
TRBJ1-1 | - | - | TRBV4-3 | CASSQDRANTEAFF | TGCGCCAGCAGCCAAGACAGGGCGAACACTGAAGCTTTCTTT
TRBJ1-4 | - | - | TRBV4-3 | CASSQGMDSSPLYLNEKLFF | TGCGCCAGCAGCCAAGGGATGGACAGTTCCCCCCTATACCTTAATGAAAAACTGTTTTTT
TRBJ2-5 | - | - | TRBV19 | CASSRMETQYF | TGTGCCAGTAGCAGAATGGAGACCCAGTACTTC
TRBJ2-5 | - | - | TRBV21-1 | CASSGSGTRKQDRAGKVVRTQYF | TGTGCCAGCAGTGGGTCTGGGACCCGGAAACAGGACAGGGCAGGGAAAGTAGTCCGGACCCAGTACTTC
TRBJ2-7 | - | - | TRBV10-3 | CAISEMTGPYEQYF | TGTGCCATCAGTGAGATGACAGGACCCTACGAGCAGTACTTC
TRBJ2-1 | TRBD2 | - | TRBV3-1/TRBV3-2 | CASSPLTSGGNEQFF | TGTGCCAGCAGCCCCCTGACTAGCGGGGGCAATGAGCAGTTCTTC
TRBJ2-1 | TRBD2 | - | TRBV7-8 | CASSFPYSGLAGNEQFF | TGTGCCAGCAGCTTCCCCTATTCGGGACTAGCAGGGAATGAGCAGTTCTTC
TRBJ1-2 | - | once | TRBV28 | CASSLGGTATLANYGYTF | TGTGCCAGCAGTTTAGGCGGGACGGCGACCTTAGCTAACTATGGCTACACCTTC
TRBJ1-1 | TRBD1 | - | TRBV6-6 | CASSDTQGGNTEAFF | TGTGCCAGCAGTGACACACAGGGGGGGAACACTGAAGCTTTCTTT
TRBJ1-2 | TRBD1 | - | TRBV5-1 | CASSRGQANYGYTF | TGCGCCAGCAGTCGGGGACAGGCTAACTATGGCTACACCTTC
TRBJ2-3 | - | - | TRBV12-3/TRBV12-4 | CASSLGRDTQYF | TGTGCCAGCAGTTTAGGTCGGGATACGCAGTATTTT
TRBJ2-5 | - | - | TRBV27 | CASRYRETQYF | TGTGCCAGCAGATACCGGGAGACCCAGTACTTC
TRBJ1-2 | TRBD1 | - | TRBV28 | CASSLSDREGYGYTF | TGTGCCAGCAGCCTATCCGACAGGGAAGGCTATGGCTACACCTTC
TRBJ1-6 | TRBD1 | - | TRBV19 | CASSPWTGSASPLHF | TGTGCCAGTAGTCCGTGGACAGGGTCGGCCTCACCCCTCCACTTT
TRBJ1-4 | TRBD1 | - | TRBV4-3 | CASSLTRTGNEKLFF | TGCGCCAGCAGCCTCACCAGGACAGGGAATGAAAAACTGTTTTTT
TRBJ1-1 | - | - | TRBV10-1 | CASSGSSGGRPTEAFF | TGCGCCAGCAGTGGATCATCGGGAGGACGGCCCACTGAAGCTTTCTTT